This passage covers 26 T cell receptor beta chains from one sample sequenced in a study of cytomegalovirus exposure and HLA in healthy donors. Both 60 Vbeta primers and 13 Jbeta primers went into the PCR. Measured with immunoSEQ multiplex PCR; TCRdb has only the in-frame clones, and not every one. The sample shows some 160,000 clones, 75% to 90% of them seen only once. The sequenced material came from PBMCs. The receptor source for this set is a woman in her late teens or twenties in good health and CMV-seronegative.

Written as DNA, the CDR3 is TGCGCCAGCAGTGAGTCGGGACAGAATTATGGCTACACCTTC. The encoded protein is CASSESGQNYGYTF. The J gene is TRBJ1-2, the V gene TRBV10-2, with 7 bases identical to TRBD1. In germline, CDR1 is WSHSY, CDR2 SAAADI. This CDR3 region has 14 residues. The junction had 3 bases not matched to a gene; V was cut back by 0 bases and J by 5 bases.

CDR3 nucleotide sequence: TGTGCCAGCAGCATATATGCTAGCGGGGGCTACAATGAGCAGTTCTTC. This sequence encodes CASSIYASGGYNEQFF. V usage is TRBV9 and J usage is TRBJ2-1, with 10 bases aligning to TRBD2. This CDR3 has 16 amino acids. The V and J ends lost 4 bases and 3 bases, in that order; junction bases with no gene match: 7. Germline V gene sequence: CDR1 SGDLS, CDR2 YYNGEE.

The chain carries TRBV18 and TRBJ2-1, with D perhaps matching TRBD1 (5 bases). V shed 0 bases and J shed 2 bases, with 5 bases lying between them. The CDR3 length is 14 residues. Per the germline V gene, CDR1 is KGHSH and CDR2 is LQKENI. The CDR3 DNA follows: TGTGCCAGCTCACCACCGGGGCCCTACAATGAGCAGTTCTTC. Amino acid sequence: CASSPPGPYNEQFF.

The CDR3 reads CASSPGQVGTDTQYF. The CDR3 nucleotides are TGTGCCAGCAGTCCGGGACAGGTGGGCACAGATACGCAGTATTTT. V is TRBV27 and J is TRBJ2-3, with 8 bases aligning to TRBD1. The ends lost 5 bases at V and 1 base at J; junction bases unmatched: 5. Germline V gene lookup returns CDR1 MNHEY and CDR2 SMNVEV (reference sequence). This CDR3 is built from 15 residues.

The V and J genes are TRBV25-1 and TRBJ1-1; TRBD1 agrees at 7 bases. With 7 bases clipped from V and 0 bases from J, the junction kept 5 bases outside the gene matches. Germline V CDR1 and CDR2: MGHDK, SYGVNS. The CDR3 extends over 14 amino acids. CDR3 sequence: CASTETGMNTEAFF. The CDR3 bases are TGTGCCAGCACTGAGACAGGGATGAACACTGAAGCTTTCTTT.

This clone was seen a single time. This chain links TRBV14 with TRBJ2-3, with TRBD2 as a possible D gene (6 bases). This CDR3 is built from 15 residues. Germline CDR1 SGHDN, CDR2 FVKESK. Trimming shortened V by 4 bases and J by 0 bases, and 11 bases separated the two germline ends. This chain's CDR3 is CASSLLTRSTDTQYF. DNA for the CDR3: TGTGCCAGCAGCCTCCTGACTAGAAGCACAGATACGCAGTATTTT.

This clone was observed a single time. The rearrangement uses TRBV28 and TRBJ1-2, with a possible D match to TRBD1 (6 bases). Per the germline V gene, CDR1 is MDHEN and CDR2 is SYDVKM. The CDR3 is 14 residues long. Trimming stripped 6 bases from V and 13 bases from J, with 24 bases between. The CDR3 coding sequence is TGTGCCAGCAGGGGAGAAGGACAGTCTATACGAGTCACCTTC. Protein sequence: CASRGEGQSIRVTF.

This chain joins TRBV6-1 and TRBJ1-3; D unclear. The length of the CDR3 is 12 residues. The ends were cut back, 7 bases at V and 8 bases at J, with 12 bases in the middle. The germline CDR1 and CDR2 sequences are MNHNS and SASEGT. This CDR3 reads CASKSLRDTIYF. CDR3 DNA sequence: TGTGCCAGCAAGTCTTTGAGGGACACCATATATTTT.

V gene TRBV19 combines with J gene TRBJ2-7; D might be TRBD1 (6 bases). Trimming cost V 5 bases and J 0 bases, with 11 bases left between them. CDR1 and CDR2 from the germline V gene are LNHDA and SQIVND (reference sequence). The CDR3 covers 14 residues. CDR3 in DNA: TGTGCCAGTAGTGACAGGTCTTTCTCCTACGAGCAGTACTTC. Amino acids: CASSDRSFSYEQYF.

This clone has just one count. The gene calls are TRBV6-1 and TRBJ1-3; 7 nucleotides match TRBD1. In germline, CDR1 is MNHNS, CDR2 SASEGT. The CDR3 covers 14 residues. V shed 6 bases, J shed 2 bases, and the junction held 4 bases outside the gene matches. This chain's CDR3 is CASRHRGTGNTIYF. CDR3 bases: TGTGCCAGCAGGCACAGGGGAACTGGAAACACCATATATTTT.

This rearrangement joins TRBV5-1 to TRBJ2-3, with TRBD2 matching 9 bases. Per the germline V gene, CDR1 is SGHRS and CDR2 is YFSETQ. The CDR3 is 16 residues long. V trimming: 4 bases; J trimming: 6 bases; junction bases outside the gene matches: 12. CDR3 DNA sequence: TGCGCCAGCAGCCCGGCCCCTAGCGGGGCCGGGGATACGCAGTATTTT. Encoded protein: CASSPAPSGAGDTQYF.

V gene TRBV18 combines with J gene TRBJ2-7; the match to TRBD2 covers 8 bases. CDR3 length: 14 amino acids. V gave up 3 bases and J gave up 2 bases; unmatched junction bases: 3. Germline-derived CDR1 and CDR2 are KGHSH and LQKENI. Here the CDR3 reads CASSPGTRPYEQYF. As DNA, the CDR3 is TGTGCCAGCTCACCCGGGACTAGGCCCTACGAGCAGTACTTC.

The chain carries TRBV7-2 and TRBJ2-7; TRBD2 matches 11 bases. With V trimmed by 2 bases and J by 5 bases, 8 bases remained unmatched. The CDR3 sequence is 16 residues long. CDR1 is SGHTA, CDR2 FQGNSA, per germline. The CDR3 DNA reads TGTGCCAGCAGCTTAATCGGGACTAGCGGCAGGGACGAGCAGTACTTC. Protein product: CASSLIGTSGRDEQYF.

The CDR3 DNA is TGTGCCAGCAGTATTGGGACAGGGTATAGCAATCAGCCCCAGCATTTT. It yields the protein CASSIGTGYSNQPQHF. The V gene is TRBV6-6, the J gene TRBJ1-5; TRBD1 agrees at 9 bases. The germline V gene has CDR1 MNHNY and CDR2 SVGAGI (reference sequence). The ends lost 5 bases at V and 0 bases at J; junction bases unmatched: 5. The CDR3 has 16 residues.

The J gene is TRBJ1-2, the V gene TRBV6-5; D gene ambiguous. Per germline, CDR1 MNHEY and CDR2 SVGAGI. There are 12 residues in the CDR3. V lost 5 bases, J lost 6 bases, and 10 bases lay in between. The CDR3 coding sequence is TGTGCCAGCAGTCCGGACTTGAATGGCTACACCTTC. The encoded protein is CASSPDLNGYTF.

The sample holds a few counts of this clone. The chain combines TRBV4-2 with TRBJ1-6; the D is unclear. With 1 base removed from V and 6 bases from J, the gap between germline ends came to 10 bases. The CDR3 is made up of 15 amino acids. The germline V gene encodes CDR1 LGHNA and CDR2 YNFKEQ. The CDR3 loop reads CASSQAAGVNSPLHF. The DNA of the CDR3 is TGTGCCAGCAGCCAAGCTGCCGGAGTTAATTCACCCCTCCACTTT.

The rearrangement links TRBV4-2 to TRBJ1-4; D is undetermined. Germline loops: CDR1 LGHNA, CDR2 YNFKEQ. Trimming took off 0 bases at V and 2 bases at J, with 16 bases between the two ends. CDR3 size: 18 residues. The CDR3 bases are TGTGCCAGCAGCCAAGAGACCCGAGGAGGTTTCACTAATGAAAAACTGTTTTTT. Its translation: CASSQETRGGFTNEKLFF.

The J gene is TRBJ1-2, the V gene TRBV19; D gene unclear. Germline V gene data show CDR1 as LNHDA and CDR2 as SQIVND (reference sequence). Between the trimmed V and J ends, which lost 5 bases and 0 bases, there was a span of 16 bases. This CDR3 comprises 16 residues. CDR3 nucleotide sequence: TGTGCCAGTAGTCACCTCTTACGTCTATCTAACTATGGCTACACCTTC. Its protein is CASSHLLRLSNYGYTF.

This chain links TRBV11-3 with TRBJ2-3; 7 bases align to TRBD1. From germline, CDR1 is SGHNT and CDR2 YENEEA. Losses at the gene ends were 1 base for V and 2 bases for J; bases not matched to a gene: 6. The CDR3 has 16 residues. CDR3 sequence reads: CASSLGTGVNTDTQYF. The CDR3 region has the DNA TGTGCCAGCAGCTTAGGAACAGGGGTTAACACAGATACGCAGTATTTT.

V usage is TRBV10-1 and J usage is TRBJ2-1; TRBD1 is a possible D gene (5 bases). The ends were cut back, 6 bases at V and 0 bases at J, with 15 bases in the middle. This CDR3 comprises 16 residues. Germline loops: CDR1 WNHNN, CDR2 SYGVQD (reference sequence). CDR3 nucleotides: TGCGCCAGCAGACCCGATGACAGATTCTCCTACAATGAGCAGTTCTTC. Its protein is CASRPDDRFSYNEQFF.

The chain carries TRBV15 and TRBJ2-7; TRBD1 matches at 8 bases. The CDR3 is 12 amino acids. The junction had 7 bases not matched to a gene; V was cut back by 3 bases and J by 12 bases. Germline loops: CDR1 LNHNV, CDR2 YYDKDF (reference sequence). DNA for the CDR3: TGTGCCACCAGCAGTCCTCCGGGACAGGTGTACTTC. Amino acid sequence: CATSSPPGQVYF.

The chain employs TRBV9 and TRBJ1-5, with D hard to call. The V end was cut by 2 bases, the J end by 5 bases, with 14 bases between. The V gene's germline CDR1 is SGDLS and CDR2 YYNGEE. The CDR3 is made up of 15 amino acids. CDR3 in amino acids: CASSVGEGWDQPQHF. The CDR3 bases are TGTGCCAGCAGCGTGGGAGAAGGTTGGGATCAGCCCCAGCATTTT.

This rearrangement joins TRBV28 to TRBJ1-4, with a possible D match to TRBD1 (5 bases). CDR3 length: 16 residues. CDR1 is MDHEN and CDR2 is SYDVKM in the germline V gene. Trimming left V 7 bases short and J 7 bases short, with 22 bases between. CDR3 amino acids: CASTLWGGSSSEKLFF. The CDR3 DNA reads TGTGCCAGCACCCTATGGGGGGGGTCATCTAGTGAAAAACTGTTTTTT.

The rearrangement links TRBV5-1 to TRBJ1-1; TRBD1 might be the D (5 bases). The CDR3 is 15 amino acids. V lost 2 bases, J lost 4 bases, and 15 bases lay in between. Germline lookup yields CDR1 SGHRS and CDR2 YFSETQ. CDR3 loop: CASSFGGRLGTEAFF. Here the CDR3 DNA reads TGCGCCAGCAGCTTTGGGGGGAGGCTGGGCACTGAAGCTTTCTTT.

This chain links TRBV11-1 with TRBJ1-1, with D hard to call. The germline V gene encodes CDR1 SGHAT and CDR2 FQDESV (reference sequence). There are 15 residues in the CDR3. V lost 2 bases and J lost 4, with 14 bases in between. The CDR3 DNA reads TGTGCCAGCAGCTTAAACACAGTTACATTCACTGAAGCTTTCTTT. Protein product: CASSLNTVTFTEAFF.

The CDR3 region is CASSPTENNQPQHF. CDR3 bases: TGTGCCAGCTCACCAACAGAGAATAATCAGCCCCAGCATTTT. This chain connects TRBV18 to TRBJ1-5; D uncertain. CDR1 and CDR2 from the germline V gene are KGHSH and LQKENI. CDR3 length: 14 amino acids. Trimming removed 2 bases at V and 4 bases at J, with 9 bases between.